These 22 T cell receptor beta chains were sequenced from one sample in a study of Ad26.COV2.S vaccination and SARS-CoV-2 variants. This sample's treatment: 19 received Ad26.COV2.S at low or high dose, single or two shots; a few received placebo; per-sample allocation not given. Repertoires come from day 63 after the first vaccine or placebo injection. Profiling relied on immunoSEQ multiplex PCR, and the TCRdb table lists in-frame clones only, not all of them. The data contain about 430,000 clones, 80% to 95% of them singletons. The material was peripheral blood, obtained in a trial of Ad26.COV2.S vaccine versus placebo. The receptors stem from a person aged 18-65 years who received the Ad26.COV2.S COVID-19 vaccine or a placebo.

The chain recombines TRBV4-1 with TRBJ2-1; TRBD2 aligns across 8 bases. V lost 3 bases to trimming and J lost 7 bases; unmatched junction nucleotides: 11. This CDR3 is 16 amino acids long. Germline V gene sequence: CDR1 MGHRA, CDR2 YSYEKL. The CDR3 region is CASSHDQREYRNEQFF. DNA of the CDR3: TGCGCCAGCAGCCATGATCAGCGGGAGTATCGGAATGAGCAGTTCTTC.

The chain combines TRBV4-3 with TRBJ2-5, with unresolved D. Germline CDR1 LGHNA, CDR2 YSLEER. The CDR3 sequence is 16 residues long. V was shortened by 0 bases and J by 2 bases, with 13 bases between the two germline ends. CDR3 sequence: CASSQDGGQEQETQYF. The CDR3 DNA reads TGCGCCAGCAGCCAAGACGGTGGCCAGGAACAAGAGACCCAGTACTTC.

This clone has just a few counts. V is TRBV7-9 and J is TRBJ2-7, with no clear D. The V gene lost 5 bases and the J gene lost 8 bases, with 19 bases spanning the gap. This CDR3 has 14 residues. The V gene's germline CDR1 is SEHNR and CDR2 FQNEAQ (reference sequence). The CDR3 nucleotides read TGTGCCAGCAGCCCCCAGGAAAGCAGTACGAAGCAGTACTTC. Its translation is CASSPQESSTKQYF.

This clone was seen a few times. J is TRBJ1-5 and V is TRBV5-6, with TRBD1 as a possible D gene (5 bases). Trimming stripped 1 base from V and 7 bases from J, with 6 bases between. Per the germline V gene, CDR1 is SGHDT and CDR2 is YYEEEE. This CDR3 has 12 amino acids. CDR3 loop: CASSLPGQPQHF. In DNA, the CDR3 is TGTGCCAGCAGCTTGCCAGGGCAGCCCCAGCATTTT.

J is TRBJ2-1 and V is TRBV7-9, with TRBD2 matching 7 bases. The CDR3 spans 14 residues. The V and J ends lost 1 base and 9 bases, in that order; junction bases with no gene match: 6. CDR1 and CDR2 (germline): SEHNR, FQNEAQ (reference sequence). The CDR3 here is CASSLGGDYGEQFF. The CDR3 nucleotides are TGTGCCAGCAGCTTAGGGGGGGACTACGGTGAGCAGTTCTTC.

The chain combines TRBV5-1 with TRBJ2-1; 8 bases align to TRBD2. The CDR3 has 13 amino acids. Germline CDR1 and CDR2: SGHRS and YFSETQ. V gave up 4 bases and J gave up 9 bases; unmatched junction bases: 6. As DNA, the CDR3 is TGCGCCAGCAGCGCGGGACTAGTTGGTGAGCAGTTCTTC. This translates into CASSAGLVGEQFF.

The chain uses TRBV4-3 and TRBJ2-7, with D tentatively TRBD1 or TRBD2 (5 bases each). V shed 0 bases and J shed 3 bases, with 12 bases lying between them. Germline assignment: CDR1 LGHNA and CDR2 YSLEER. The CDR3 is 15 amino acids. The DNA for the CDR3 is TGCGCCAGCAGCCAAGATCGGGACGGCAACTACGAGCAGTACTTC. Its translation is CASSQDRDGNYEQYF.

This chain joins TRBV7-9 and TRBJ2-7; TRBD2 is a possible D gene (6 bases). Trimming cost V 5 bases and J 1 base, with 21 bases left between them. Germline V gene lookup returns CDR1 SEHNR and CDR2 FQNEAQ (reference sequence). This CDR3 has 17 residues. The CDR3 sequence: CASSPGDGGIVSYEQYF. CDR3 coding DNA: TGTGCCAGCAGCCCGGGGGATGGGGGAATAGTATCCTACGAGCAGTACTTC. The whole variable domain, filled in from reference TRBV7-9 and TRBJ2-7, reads DTGVSQNPRHKITKRGQNVTFRCDPISEHNRLYWYRQTLGQGPEFLTYFQNEAQLEKSRLLSDRFSAERPKGSFSTLEIQRTEQGDSAMYLCASSPGDGGIVSYEQYFGPGTRLTVT.

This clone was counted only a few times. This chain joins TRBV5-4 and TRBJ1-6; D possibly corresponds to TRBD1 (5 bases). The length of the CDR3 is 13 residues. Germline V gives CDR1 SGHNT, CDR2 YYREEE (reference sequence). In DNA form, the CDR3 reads TGTGCAACCCAGGGTTCCTATAATTCACCCCTCCACTTT. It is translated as CATQGSYNSPLHF.

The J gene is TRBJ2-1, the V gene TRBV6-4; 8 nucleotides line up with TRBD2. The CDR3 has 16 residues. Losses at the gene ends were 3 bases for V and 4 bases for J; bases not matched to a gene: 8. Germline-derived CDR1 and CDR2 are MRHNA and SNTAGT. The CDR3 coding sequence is TGTGCCAGCAGTGAATATTGGACTAGCCCATACAATGAGCAGTTCTTC. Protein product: CASSEYWTSPYNEQFF.

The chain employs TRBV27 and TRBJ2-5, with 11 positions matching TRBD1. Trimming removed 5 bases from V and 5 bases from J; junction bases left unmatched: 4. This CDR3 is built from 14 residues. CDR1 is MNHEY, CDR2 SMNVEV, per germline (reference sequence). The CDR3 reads CASSPGTGGETQYF. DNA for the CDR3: TGTGCCAGCAGTCCGGGGACAGGGGGTGAGACCCAGTACTTC.

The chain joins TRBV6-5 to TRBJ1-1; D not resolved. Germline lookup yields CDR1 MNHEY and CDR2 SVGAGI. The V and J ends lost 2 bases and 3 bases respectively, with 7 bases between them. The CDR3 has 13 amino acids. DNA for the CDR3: TGTGCCAGCAGTTACCGGGCGGACACTGAAGCTTTCTTT. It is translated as CASSYRADTEAFF.

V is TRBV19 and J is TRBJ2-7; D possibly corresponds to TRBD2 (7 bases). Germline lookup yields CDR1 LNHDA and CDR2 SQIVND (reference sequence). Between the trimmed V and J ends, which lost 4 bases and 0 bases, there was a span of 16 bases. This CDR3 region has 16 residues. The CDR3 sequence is CASSTGRDTSSYEQYF. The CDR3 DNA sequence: TGTGCCAGTAGTACAGGGAGGGACACTAGCTCCTACGAGCAGTACTTC.

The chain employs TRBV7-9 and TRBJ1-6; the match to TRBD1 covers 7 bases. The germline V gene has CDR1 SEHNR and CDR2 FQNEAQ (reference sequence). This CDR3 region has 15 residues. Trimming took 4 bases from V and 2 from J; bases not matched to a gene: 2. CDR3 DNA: TGTGCCAGCAGCTCGACAGGGACCTATAATTCACCCCTCCACTTT. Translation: CASSSTGTYNSPLHF.

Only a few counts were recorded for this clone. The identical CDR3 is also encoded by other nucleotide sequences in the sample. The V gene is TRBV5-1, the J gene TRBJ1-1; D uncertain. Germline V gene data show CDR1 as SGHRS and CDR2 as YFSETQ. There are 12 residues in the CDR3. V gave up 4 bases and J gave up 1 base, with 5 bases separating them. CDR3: CASSPGNTEAFF. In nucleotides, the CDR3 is TGCGCCAGCAGCCCGGGGAACACTGAAGCTTTCTTT.

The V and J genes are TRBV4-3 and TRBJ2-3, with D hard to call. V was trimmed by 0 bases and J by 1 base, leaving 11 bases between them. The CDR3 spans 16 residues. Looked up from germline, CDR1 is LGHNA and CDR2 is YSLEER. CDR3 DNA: TGCGCCAGCAGCCAAGACTCCGGTGTGGGCACAGATACGCAGTATTTT. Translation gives CASSQDSGVGTDTQYF.

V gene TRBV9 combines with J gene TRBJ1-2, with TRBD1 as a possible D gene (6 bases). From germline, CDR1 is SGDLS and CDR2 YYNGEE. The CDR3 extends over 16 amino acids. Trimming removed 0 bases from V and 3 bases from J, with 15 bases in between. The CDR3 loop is CASSVDSGGLDYGYTF. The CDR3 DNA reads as TGTGCCAGCAGCGTAGACTCGGGGGGGCTAGACTATGGCTACACCTTC.

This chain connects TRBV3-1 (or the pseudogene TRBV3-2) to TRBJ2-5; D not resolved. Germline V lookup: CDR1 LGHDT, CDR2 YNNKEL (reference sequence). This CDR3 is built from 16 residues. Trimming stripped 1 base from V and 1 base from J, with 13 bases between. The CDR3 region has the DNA TGTGCCAGCAGCCAAGGACTCCCAGCGCTCCAAGAGACCCAGTACTTC. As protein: CASSQGLPALQETQYF.

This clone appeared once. The CDR3 nucleotides read TGTGCCAGCAGCCCACAGGGTCCTGGAGGGACCCAGTACTTC. It translates to CASSPQGPGGTQYF. The V gene is TRBV6-5, the J gene TRBJ2-5; tentative D call: TRBD1 (6 bases). V was pared by 6 bases and J by 7 bases, with 18 bases between. Germline V CDR1 and CDR2: MNHEY, SVGAGI. The CDR3 extends over 14 amino acids.

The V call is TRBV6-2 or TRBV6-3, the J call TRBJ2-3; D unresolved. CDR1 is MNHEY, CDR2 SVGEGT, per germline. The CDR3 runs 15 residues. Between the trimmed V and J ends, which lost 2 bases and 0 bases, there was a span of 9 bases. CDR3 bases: TGTGCCAGCAGTTACCGGGTTACTAGCACAGATACGCAGTATTTT. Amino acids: CASSYRVTSTDTQYF.

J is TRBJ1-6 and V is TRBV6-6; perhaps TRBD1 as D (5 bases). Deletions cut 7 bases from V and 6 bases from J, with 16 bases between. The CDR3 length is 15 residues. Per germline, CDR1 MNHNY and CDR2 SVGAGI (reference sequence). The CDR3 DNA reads TGTGCCAGCACCACCCAGACAGCCTCTAATTCACCCCTCCACTTT. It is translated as CASTTQTASNSPLHF.

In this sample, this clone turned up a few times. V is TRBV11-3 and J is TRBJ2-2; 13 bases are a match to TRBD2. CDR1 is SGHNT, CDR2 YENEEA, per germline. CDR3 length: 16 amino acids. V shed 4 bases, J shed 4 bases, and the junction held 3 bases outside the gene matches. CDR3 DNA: TGTGCCAGCAGCTCGACTAGCGGGAGGACCACCGGGGAGCTGTTTTTT. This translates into CASSSTSGRTTGELFF.